Sequencing of this TCR beta chain was carried out in a study of control samples from healthy donors and cancer patients. Trimming cost V 1 base and J 1 base, with 10 bases left between them. Germline-derived CDR1 and CDR2 are SGHRS and YFSETQ. The CDR3 has 15 residues. Repertoires were generated with immunoSEQ multiplex PCR, while TCRdb's copy carries only in-frame clones and drops some. The top ten clones hold around 6.8% of a sample with about 410,000 clones, about nine tenths of them seen once. The V gene is TRBV5-1, the J gene TRBJ2-3, with D perhaps matching TRBD2 (6 bases). The clonotype originates from a man between 40 and 49 years old with head and neck cancer. Sequencing was done on a sample of PBMCs. The CDR3 spells CASSLSAGRTDTQYF. In DNA, the CDR3 is TGCGCCAGCAGCTTGTCGGCGGGACGCACAGATACGCAGTATTTT.